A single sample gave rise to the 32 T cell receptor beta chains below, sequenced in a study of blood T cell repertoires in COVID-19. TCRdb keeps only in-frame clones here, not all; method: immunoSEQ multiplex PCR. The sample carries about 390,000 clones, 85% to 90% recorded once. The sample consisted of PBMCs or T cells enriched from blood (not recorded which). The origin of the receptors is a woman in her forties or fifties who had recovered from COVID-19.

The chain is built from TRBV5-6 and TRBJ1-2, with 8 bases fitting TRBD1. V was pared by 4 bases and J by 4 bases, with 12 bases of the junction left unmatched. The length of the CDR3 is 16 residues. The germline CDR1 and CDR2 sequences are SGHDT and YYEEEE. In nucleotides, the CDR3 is TGTGCCAGCAGCCTGGCCCCAACAGGGGGGATCTATGGCTACACCTTC. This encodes CASSLAPTGGIYGYTF.

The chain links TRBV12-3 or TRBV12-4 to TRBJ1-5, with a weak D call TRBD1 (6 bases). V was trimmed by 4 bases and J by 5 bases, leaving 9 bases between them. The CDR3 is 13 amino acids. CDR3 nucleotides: TGTGCCAGCAGTTCCAGGGGCGATCAGCCCCAGCATTTT. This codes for CASSSRGDQPQHF.

The CDR3 here is CASSLNLSPEELFF. DNA for the CDR3: TGTGCCAGCAGCCTTAACCTATCCCCTGAGGAGCTGTTTTTT. The chain links TRBV11-2 to TRBJ2-2; no clear D gene. CDR1 and CDR2 (germline): SGHAT, FQNNGV. The CDR3 has 14 amino acids. Trimming cost V 5 bases and J 10 bases, with 17 bases left between them. The variable domain in full, completed from reference TRBV11-2 and TRBJ2-2, reads EAGVAQSPRYKIIEKRQSVAFWCNPISGHATLYWYQQILGQGPKLLIQFQNNGVVDDSQLPKDRFSAERLKGVDSTLKIQPAKLEDSAVYLCASSLNLSPEELFFGEGSRLTVL.

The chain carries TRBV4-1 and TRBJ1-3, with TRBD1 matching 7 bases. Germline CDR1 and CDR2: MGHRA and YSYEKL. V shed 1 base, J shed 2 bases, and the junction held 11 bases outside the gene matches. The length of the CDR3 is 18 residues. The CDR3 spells CASSQVLGDSGTGNTIYF. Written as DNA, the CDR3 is TGCGCCAGCAGCCAAGTTCTTGGGGACAGTGGAACTGGAAACACCATATATTTT.

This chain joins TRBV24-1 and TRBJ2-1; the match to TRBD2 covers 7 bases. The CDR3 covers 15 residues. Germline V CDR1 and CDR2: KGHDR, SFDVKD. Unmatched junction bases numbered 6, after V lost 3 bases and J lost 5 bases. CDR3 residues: CATSDPQRGNNEQFF. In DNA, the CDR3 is TGTGCCACCAGTGATCCCCAGCGGGGCAACAATGAGCAGTTCTTC.

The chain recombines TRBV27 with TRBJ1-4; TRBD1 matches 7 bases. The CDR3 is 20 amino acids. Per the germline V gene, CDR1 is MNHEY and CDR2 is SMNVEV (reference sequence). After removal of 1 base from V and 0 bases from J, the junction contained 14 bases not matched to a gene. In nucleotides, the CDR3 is TGTGCCAGCAGTTTATGGACGGGCGAGGAAACAGGGGCAACTAATGAAAAACTGTTTTTT. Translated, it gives CASSLWTGEETGATNEKLFF. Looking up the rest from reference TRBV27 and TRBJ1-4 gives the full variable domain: EAQVTQNPRYLITVTGKKLTVTCSQNMNHEYMSWYRQDPGLGLRQIYYSMNVEVTDKGDVPEGYKVSRKEKRNFPLILESPSPNQTSLYFCASSLWTGEETGATNEKLFFGSGTQLSVL.

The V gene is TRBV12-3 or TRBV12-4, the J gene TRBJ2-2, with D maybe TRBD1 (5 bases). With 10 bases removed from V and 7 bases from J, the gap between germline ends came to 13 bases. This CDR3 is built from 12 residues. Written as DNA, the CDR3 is TGTGCCAACAGGCAGGGCGGCGGGGAGCTGTTTTTT. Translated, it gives CANRQGGGELFF.

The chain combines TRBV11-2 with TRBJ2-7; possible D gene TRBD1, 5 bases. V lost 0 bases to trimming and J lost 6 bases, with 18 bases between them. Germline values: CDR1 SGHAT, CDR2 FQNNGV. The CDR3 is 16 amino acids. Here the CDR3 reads CASSLDLVVGVREQYF. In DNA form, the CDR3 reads TGTGCCAGCAGCTTAGATCTCGTAGTAGGGGTTCGCGAGCAGTACTTC.

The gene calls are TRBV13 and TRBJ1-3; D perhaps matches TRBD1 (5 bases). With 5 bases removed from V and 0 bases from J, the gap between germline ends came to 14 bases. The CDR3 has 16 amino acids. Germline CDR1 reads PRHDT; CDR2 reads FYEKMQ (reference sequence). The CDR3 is CASSVNQGFSGNTIYF. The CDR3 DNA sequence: TGTGCCAGCAGCGTAAACCAGGGCTTCTCTGGAAACACCATATATTTT.

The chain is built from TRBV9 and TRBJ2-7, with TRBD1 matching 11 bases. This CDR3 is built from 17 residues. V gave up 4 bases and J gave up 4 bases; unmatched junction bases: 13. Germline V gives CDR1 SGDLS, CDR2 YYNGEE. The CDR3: CASSTGQGATVGYEQYF. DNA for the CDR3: TGTGCCAGCAGCACCGGACAGGGGGCTACAGTTGGGTACGAGCAGTACTTC.

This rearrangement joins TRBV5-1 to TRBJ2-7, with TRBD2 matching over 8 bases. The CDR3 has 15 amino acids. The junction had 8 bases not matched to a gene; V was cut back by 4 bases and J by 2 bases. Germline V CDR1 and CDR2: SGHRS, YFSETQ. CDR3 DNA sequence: TGCGCCAGCAGCCCTGGTGCGGGGGGCCCCTACGAGCAGTACTTC. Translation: CASSPGAGGPYEQYF.

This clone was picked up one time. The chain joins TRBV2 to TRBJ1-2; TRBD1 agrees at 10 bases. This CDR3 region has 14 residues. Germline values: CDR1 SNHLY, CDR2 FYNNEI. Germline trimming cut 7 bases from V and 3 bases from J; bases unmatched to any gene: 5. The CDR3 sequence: CASNRDRGDYGYTF. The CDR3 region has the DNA TGTGCCAGCAACCGGGACAGGGGAGACTATGGCTACACCTTC.

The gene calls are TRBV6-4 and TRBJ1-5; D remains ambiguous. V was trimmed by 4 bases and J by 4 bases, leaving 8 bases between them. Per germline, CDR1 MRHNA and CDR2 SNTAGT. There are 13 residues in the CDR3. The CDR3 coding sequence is TGTGCCAGCAGTGCGCAGACAAATCAGCCCCAGCATTTT. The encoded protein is CASSAQTNQPQHF.

As DNA, the CDR3 is TGTGCCAGCAGTCTCCTGACAGTAGCTAACTATGGCTACACCTTC. Its protein is CASSLLTVANYGYTF. The chain combines TRBV2 with TRBJ1-2; the D gene is possibly TRBD1 (5 bases). The CDR3 is made up of 15 amino acids. The germline V gene has CDR1 SNHLY and CDR2 FYNNEI. V was clipped by 5 bases and J by 0 bases, with 13 bases between them.

CDR3 coding DNA: TGTGCCACCAGCAGAGTCGGACAGGGGGACTCTGGAAACACCATATATTTT. Amino acids: CATSRVGQGDSGNTIYF. The chain uses TRBV15 and TRBJ1-3; 10 bases match TRBD1. The CDR3 is 17 amino acids. Unmatched junction bases numbered 3, after V lost 1 base and J lost 0 bases. Germline V gene lookup returns CDR1 LNHNV and CDR2 YYDKDF (reference sequence). The whole variable domain, filled in from reference TRBV15 and TRBJ1-3, reads DAMVIQNPRYQVTQFGKPVTLSCSQTLNHNVMYWYQQKSSQAPKLLFHYYDKDFNNEADTPDNFQSRRPNTSFCFLDIRSPGLGDTAMYLCATSRVGQGDSGNTIYFGEGSWLTVV.

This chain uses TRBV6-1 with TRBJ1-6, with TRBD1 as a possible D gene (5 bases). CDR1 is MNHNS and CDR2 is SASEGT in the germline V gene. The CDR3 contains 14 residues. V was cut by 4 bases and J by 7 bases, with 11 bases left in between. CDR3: CASSGLSGNSPLHF. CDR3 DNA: TGTGCCAGCAGTGGGTTGTCAGGGAATTCACCCCTCCACTTT.

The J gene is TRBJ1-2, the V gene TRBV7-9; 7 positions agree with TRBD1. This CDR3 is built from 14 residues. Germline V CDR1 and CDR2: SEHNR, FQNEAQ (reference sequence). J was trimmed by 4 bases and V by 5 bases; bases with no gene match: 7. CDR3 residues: CASSEQGFGYGYTF. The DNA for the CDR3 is TGTGCCAGCAGCGAACAGGGGTTTGGCTATGGCTACACCTTC.

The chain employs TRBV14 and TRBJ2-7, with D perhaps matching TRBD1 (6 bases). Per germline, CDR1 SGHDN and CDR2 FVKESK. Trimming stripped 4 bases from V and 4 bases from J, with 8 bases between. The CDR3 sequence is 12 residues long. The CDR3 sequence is CASSRGQYEQYF. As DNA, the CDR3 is TGTGCCAGCAGCCGAGGACAGTACGAGCAGTACTTC.

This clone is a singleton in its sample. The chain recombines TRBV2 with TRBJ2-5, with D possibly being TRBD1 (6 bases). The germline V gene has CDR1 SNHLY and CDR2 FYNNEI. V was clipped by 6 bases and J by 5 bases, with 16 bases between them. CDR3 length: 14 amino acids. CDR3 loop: CASRVGAPRETQYF. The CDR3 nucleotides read TGTGCCAGCAGGGTGGGGGCTCCAAGGGAGACCCAGTACTTC.

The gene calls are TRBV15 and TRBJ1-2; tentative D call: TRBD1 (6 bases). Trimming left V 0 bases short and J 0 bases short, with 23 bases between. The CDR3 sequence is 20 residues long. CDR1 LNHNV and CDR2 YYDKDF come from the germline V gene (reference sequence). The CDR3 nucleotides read TGTGCCACCAGCAGAGATTCTGCCCTGGACAGACTACAAGCTAACTATGGCTACACCTTC. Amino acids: CATSRDSALDRLQANYGYTF.

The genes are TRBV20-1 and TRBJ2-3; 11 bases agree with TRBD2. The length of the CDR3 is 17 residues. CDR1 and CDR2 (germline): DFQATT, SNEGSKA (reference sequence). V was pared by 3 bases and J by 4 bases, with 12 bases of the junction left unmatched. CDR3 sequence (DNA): TGCAGTGCTAGTTCGCTAGCGGGGGGTCTGGGGGCAGATACGCAGTATTTT. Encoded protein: CSASSLAGGLGADTQYF.

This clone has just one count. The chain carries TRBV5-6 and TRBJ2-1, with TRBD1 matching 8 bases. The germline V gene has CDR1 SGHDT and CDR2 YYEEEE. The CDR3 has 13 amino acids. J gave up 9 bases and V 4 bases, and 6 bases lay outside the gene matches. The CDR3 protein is CASSADRVGEQFF. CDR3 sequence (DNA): TGTGCCAGCAGCGCGGACAGGGTCGGTGAGCAGTTCTTC.

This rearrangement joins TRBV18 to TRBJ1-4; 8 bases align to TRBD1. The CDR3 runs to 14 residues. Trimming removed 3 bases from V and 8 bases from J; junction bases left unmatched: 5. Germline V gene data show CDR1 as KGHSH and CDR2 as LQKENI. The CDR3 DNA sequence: TGTGCCAGCTCACCGGACAGGGTCGGGGAAAAACTGTTTTTT. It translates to CASSPDRVGEKLFF.

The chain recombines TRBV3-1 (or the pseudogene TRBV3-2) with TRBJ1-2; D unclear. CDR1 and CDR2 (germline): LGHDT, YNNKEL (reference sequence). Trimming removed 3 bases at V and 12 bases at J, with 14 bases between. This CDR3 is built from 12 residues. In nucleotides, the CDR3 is TGTGCCAGCAGCCAGACCAGAGTGGAGCACACCTTC. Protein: CASSQTRVEHTF.

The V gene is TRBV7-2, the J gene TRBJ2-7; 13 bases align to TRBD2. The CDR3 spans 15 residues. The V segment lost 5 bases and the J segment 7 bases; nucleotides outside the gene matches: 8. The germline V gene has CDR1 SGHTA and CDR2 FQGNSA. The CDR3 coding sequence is TGTGCCAGCAGCGAAACTAGCGGGGGGGTGTGGGAGCAGTACTTC. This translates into CASSETSGGVWEQYF.

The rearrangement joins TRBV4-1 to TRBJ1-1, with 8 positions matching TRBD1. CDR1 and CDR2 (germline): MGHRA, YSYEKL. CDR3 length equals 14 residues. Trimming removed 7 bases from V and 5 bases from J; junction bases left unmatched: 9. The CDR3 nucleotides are TGCGCCAGCAAGCTCAGGGGGCTTATGACTGAAGCTTTCTTT. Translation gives CASKLRGLMTEAFF.

CDR3 nucleotides: TGTGCCAGCAGACTTAGCGGGGGCGCAGATACGCAGTATTTT. This codes for CASRLSGGADTQYF. The genes are TRBV7-9 and TRBJ2-3; 9 positions agree with TRBD2. The trim removed 6 bases at V and 4 bases at J, leaving 5 bases unmatched. CDR3 length: 14 residues. Germline values: CDR1 SEHNR, CDR2 FQNEAQ (reference sequence).

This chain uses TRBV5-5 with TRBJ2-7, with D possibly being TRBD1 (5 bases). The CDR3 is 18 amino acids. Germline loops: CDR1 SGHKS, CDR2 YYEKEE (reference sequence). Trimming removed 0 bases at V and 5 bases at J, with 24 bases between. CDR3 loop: CASSLAGLSVGRLHEQYF. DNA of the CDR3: TGTGCCAGCAGCTTGGCGGGCCTGAGTGTGGGGCGATTACACGAGCAGTACTTC.

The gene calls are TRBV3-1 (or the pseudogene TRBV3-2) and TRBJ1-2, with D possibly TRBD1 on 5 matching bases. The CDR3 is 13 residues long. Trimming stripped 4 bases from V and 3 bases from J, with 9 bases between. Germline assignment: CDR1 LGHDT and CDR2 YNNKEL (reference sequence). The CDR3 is CASSRPGHYGYTF. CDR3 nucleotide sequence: TGTGCCAGCAGCCGACCAGGGCACTATGGCTACACCTTC.

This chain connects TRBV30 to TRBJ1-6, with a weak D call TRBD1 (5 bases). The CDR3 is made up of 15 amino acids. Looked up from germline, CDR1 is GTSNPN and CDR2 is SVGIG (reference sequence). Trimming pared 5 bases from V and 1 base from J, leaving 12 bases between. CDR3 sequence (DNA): TGTGCCTGGGACAGTGGGGGGTCCTATAATTCACCCCTCCACTTT. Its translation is CAWDSGGSYNSPLHF.

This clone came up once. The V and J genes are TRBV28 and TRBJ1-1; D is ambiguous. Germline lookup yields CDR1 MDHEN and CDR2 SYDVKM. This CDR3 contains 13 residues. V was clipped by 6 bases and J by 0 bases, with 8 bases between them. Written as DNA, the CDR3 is TGTGCCAGCAGGGGCAGCTTGAACACTGAAGCTTTCTTT. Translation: CASRGSLNTEAFF.

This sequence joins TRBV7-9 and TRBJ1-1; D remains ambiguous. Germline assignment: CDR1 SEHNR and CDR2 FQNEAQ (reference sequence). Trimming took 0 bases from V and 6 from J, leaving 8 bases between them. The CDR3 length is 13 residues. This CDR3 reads CASSLASLSEAFF. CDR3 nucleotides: TGTGCCAGCAGCTTAGCCTCCTTGTCTGAAGCTTTCTTT.